This T cell receptor beta chain was sequenced in a study of radiation and T cells in renal cell carcinoma. The study's findings and limits: No pretreatment tumor biopsies were available for baseline clonotypes.

Repertoires were generated with immunoSEQ multiplex PCR, while TCRdb's copy carries only in-frame clones and drops some. The sample shows about 150,000 clones, approximately 90% of them seen only once. This clone was seen a single time. The antigen is not known. Time point meaning: baseline pretreatment blood. Treatment denoted: 15 Gy SBRT to primary tumor, nephrectomy 4 weeks later. The CDR3 has 15 residues. V gave up 1 base and J gave up 7 bases, with 15 bases separating them. Germline-derived CDR1 and CDR2 are SEHNR and FQNEAQ (reference sequence). The J gene is TRBJ2-3, the V gene TRBV7-9, with D unresolved. The TCR sequence derives from a woman aged 65 to 85 with renal cell carcinoma. Here the sequenced sample was blood, taken from a patient whose treatment included radiotherapy and nephrectomy. CDR3 sequence: CASSLEGPPSHTQYF. CDR3 DNA: TGTGCCAGCAGCTTAGAAGGGCCACCGAGTCATACGCAGTATTTT. Looking up the rest from reference TRBV7-9 and TRBJ2-3 gives the full variable domain: DTGVSQNPRHKITKRGQNVTFRCDPISEHNRLYWYRQTLGQGPEFLTYFQNEAQLEKSRLLSDRFSAERPKGSFSTLEIQRTEQGDSAMYLCASSLEGPPSHTQYFGPGTRLTVL.